This entry is about one T cell receptor (beta chain). The antigen is unknown. A read error may explain this, as a much larger clone is one base away. Researchers drew blood RNA from unsorted whole blood and extracted germline DNA as well. Starting material of 450 to 550 ng total RNA yielded TCR beta cDNA via a constant-region primer. Amplification in three nested multiplex PCR rounds with slightly modified ARM-PCR gave rise to TCR beta libraries. PCR rounds one and two used TRBV1-TRBV30 forward primers with a C-beta reverse primer for around 9 cycles each. MiXCR, run by TCRdb on the multiplex PCR reads, gives a single entry per CDR3 protein. The sample has 180,000 or so distinct CDR3 sequences; less than 65% are singletons. These data come from a study of tumor-infiltrating lymphocytes in primary liver carcinoma. Study summary: Surgeons resected the patients' primary liver carcinomas. Yields of productive TCRbeta reads ranged from roughly 3.5 to 7.13 million per sample and were similar across tissue types.

Overall study findings and caveats: Relative to tumor region pairs, the tumor-adjacent and tumor-blood pairs showed overlap that was lower. The samples were not sorted (they were bulk), so CD4+ and CD8+ repertoires were not compared.

This CDR3 is 14 amino acids long. The germline V gene has CDR1 SGHNT and CDR2 YENEEA. Trimming left V 8 bases short and J 6 bases short, with 20 bases between. The origin of this receptor is a man aged 35 to 55 with primary liver carcinoma and hepatitis B virus infection. Sample: peripheral blood. The rearrangement joins TRBV11-3 to TRBJ2-7; D may be TRBD2 (6 bases). The CDR3 DNA reads TGTGCCAGCGGCCTCTCCGGGGACTCCCGCGAGCAGTACTTC. Encoded protein: CASGLSGDSREQYF.